This paragraph covers one TCR beta chain sequence. This clonotype was counted between two and nine times. The specificity of this receptor is unknown. No much larger clonotype is one base removed from it; base qualities were not supplied. Libraries were constructed by 5' RACE. Sequencing instrument: Illumina HiSeq 2000. A universal primer binding site was introduced by template switching, and a unique molecular identifier was present in the final cDNA, enabling accurate counting of TCR cDNA molecules. First-strand cDNA for TCR alpha and beta chains was synthesized from specific primers in the conserved constant-segment region. To control for contamination, every cDNA library carried two barcodes: a SMART-Mk sample barcode plus Illumina barcodes. Two successive PCR steps introduced TruSeq adapter sequences along with Illumina sample barcodes. Sequencing of the TCR alpha and beta cDNA libraries was done on the Illumina HiSeq platform using custom primers. On the authors' methods: Raw reads were processed with MiGEC to extract unique molecular identifiers, and MiXCR was used to determine CDR3 positions. For each individual, recombination models were inferred using an EM algorithm with the repgenHMM and IGoR tools. Shared clonotype analysis was performed with the tcR package in R, normalizing sharing by the product of cloneset sizes. Out-of-frame nonproductive sequences were analyzed to study raw recombination free of thymic and clonal selection effects. In-frame beta chains were kept once TCRdb had trimmed the public reads at Q25 with fastp and called clones with MiXCR. Rows with a matching CDR3 protein are joined into one entry that keeps the most common DNA and genes. The authors' filters were not applied to this entry. This sample lists around 1.7 million distinct CDR3 sequences; more than 30% were detected once. The ten largest clonotypes hold about 0.27% of the sample.

These data come from a study of identical twins (dated by TCRdb to the mid-2010s). At the level of the whole study: The study deep-sequenced TCR alpha and beta repertoires from monozygotic twins, unrelated adults of various ages and cord blood to test whether fetal clonotypes persist. To rule out contamination, the twin experiments were replicated at different times with different library preparation protocols.

Every donor in the study was a healthy Caucasian. The CDR3 starts with the cysteine, ends with the phenylalanine, and has 15 residues. The CDR3 DNA has 45 bases and is translated from base 1. Per the germline V gene, LGHNA is the CDR1 and YNFKEQ is the CDR2. V has 4 bases trimmed and J has 4 bases trimmed; junction bases matching no gene number 9. Overall results and qualifications from the work: Abundant cord blood beta clonotypes carried fewer insertions; young adult naive repertoires showed a weaker similar trend, while memory repertoires showed none. Invariant T cells such as MAIT and iNKT could partly confound zero-insertion analyses, though diverse VJ usage argued against this for most clonotypes. Conclusions relied on cross-sectional statistical analysis, since the same donors could not be followed over many years. Recombination models systematically underestimated out-of-frame TCR alpha sharing in monozygotic twins but agreed with sharing between unrelated individuals. The excess sharing between twins in beta out-of-frame sequences was weaker because fewer shared sequences reduced the signal-to-noise ratio. Compared with coincidental sharing between unrelated individuals, out-of-frame TCR alpha sequences shared between twins showed an excess of sequences with low generation probability.

The sequence derives from a newborn girl in good health. Sequences were obtained from cord blood. The V and J genes are TRBV4-2 and TRBJ1-1; TRBD1 lines up with 7 middle nucleotides. The CDR3 loop reads CASSPQGGEGTEAFF. The bases read TGTGCCAGCAGCCCCCAGGGGGGAGAGGGCACTGAAGCTTTCTTT.